This T cell receptor (beta chain) was sequenced in a study of CD8+CD57+ T cells in acquired aplastic anemia. Study-wide results and caveats: Around 29 CD8+ CDR3 sequences were shared between patients and controls.

This clonotype showed up many times. Its antigen is not identified. The V and J ends lost 6 bases and 14 bases respectively, with 25 bases between them. The CDR3 has 15 amino acids. Genomic DNA templated the TCR beta VDJ and CDR3 profiling. Each CDR3 protein is one row after TCRdb ran MiXCR on the reads. The sample comprises hundreds of thousands of distinct CDR3 sequences, 65% to 80% of which are singletons, and 4% rests with the top ten. The sample taken for sequencing was sorted CD4+, CD8+, or CD8+CD57+ T cells (not recorded which) from PBMCs. The clonotype was recovered from a human donor in good health, serving as a control. V usage is TRBV12-3 or TRBV12-4 and J usage is TRBJ1-4, with D maybe TRBD1 (6 bases). CDR3 in amino acids: CASSRNSGTPEGLFF. The CDR3 DNA reads as TGTGCCAGCAGCCGGAACTCCGGGACACCGGAAGGGCTGTTTTTT.